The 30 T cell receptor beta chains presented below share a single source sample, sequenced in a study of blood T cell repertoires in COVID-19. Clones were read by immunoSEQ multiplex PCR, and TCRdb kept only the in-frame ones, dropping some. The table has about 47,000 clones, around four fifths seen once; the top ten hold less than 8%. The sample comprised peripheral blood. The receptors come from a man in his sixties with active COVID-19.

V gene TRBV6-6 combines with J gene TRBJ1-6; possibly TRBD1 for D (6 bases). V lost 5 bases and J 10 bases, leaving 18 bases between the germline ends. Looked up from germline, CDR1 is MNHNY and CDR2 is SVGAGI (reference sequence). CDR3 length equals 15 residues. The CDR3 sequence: CASSDSGGANSPLHF. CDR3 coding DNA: TGTGCCAGCAGTGATTCCGGGGGGGCAAACTCACCCCTCCACTTT.

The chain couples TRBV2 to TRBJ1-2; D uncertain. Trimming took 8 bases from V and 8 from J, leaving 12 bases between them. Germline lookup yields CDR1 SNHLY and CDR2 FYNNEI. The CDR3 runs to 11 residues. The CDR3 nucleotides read TGTGCCAGCGGGAGGGAATGGGGCTACACCTTC. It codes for CASGREWGYTF.

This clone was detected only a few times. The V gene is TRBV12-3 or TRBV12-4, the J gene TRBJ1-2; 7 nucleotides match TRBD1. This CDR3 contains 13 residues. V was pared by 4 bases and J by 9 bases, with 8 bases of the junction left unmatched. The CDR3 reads CASSSEGARSYTF. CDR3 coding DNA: TGTGCCAGCAGTTCGGAGGGGGCGCGGAGCTACACCTTC.

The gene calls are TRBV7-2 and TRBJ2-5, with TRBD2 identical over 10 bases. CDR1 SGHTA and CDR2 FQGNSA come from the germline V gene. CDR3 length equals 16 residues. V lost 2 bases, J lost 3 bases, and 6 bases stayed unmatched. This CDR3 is CASSLPDLAGEETQYF. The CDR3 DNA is TGTGCCAGCAGCTTACCGGACCTAGCGGGGGAAGAGACCCAGTACTTC.

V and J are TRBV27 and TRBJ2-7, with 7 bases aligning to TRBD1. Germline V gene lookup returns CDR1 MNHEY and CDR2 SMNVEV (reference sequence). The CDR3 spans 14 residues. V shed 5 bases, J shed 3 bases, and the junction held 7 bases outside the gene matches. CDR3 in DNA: TGTGCCAGCAGTCCGACAGGGTTCCTCTACGAGCAGTACTTC. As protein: CASSPTGFLYEQYF.

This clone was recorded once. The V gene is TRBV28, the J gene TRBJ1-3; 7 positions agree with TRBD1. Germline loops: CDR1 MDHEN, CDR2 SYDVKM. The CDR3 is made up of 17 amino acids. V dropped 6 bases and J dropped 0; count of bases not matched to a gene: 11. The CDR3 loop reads CASSSGGLSFSGNTIYF. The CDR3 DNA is TGTGCCAGCAGCTCAGGGGGGCTTTCTTTCTCTGGAAACACCATATATTTT.

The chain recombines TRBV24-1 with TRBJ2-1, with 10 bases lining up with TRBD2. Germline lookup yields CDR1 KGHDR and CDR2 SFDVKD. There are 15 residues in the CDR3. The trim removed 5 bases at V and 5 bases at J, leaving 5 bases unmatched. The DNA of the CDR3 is TGTGCCACCAGTGTCGCACTAGCGGGAAACAATGAGCAGTTCTTC. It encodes CATSVALAGNNEQFF.

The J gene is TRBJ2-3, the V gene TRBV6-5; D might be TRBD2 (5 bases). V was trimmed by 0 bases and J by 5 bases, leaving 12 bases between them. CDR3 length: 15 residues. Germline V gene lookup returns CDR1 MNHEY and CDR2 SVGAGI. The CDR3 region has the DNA TGTGCCAGCAGTTACTCGAGCGGTCGGGGAGATACGCAGTATTTT. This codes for CASSYSSGRGDTQYF.

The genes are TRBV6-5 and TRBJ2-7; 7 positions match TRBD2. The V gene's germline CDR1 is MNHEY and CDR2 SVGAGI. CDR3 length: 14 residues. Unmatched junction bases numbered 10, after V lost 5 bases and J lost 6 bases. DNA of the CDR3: TGTGCCAGCAGTCACCCGGAGGGAGGGTCCGAGCAGTACTTC. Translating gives CASSHPEGGSEQYF.

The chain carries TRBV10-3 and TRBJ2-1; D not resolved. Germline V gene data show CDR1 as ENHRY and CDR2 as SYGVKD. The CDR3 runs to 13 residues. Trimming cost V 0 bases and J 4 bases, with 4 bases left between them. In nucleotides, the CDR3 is TGTGCCATCAGTGAGTCGAGGTACAATGAGCAGTTCTTC. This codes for CAISESRYNEQFF.

The CDR3 DNA sequence: TGTGCCTGGAGTGTAACAGCTAACTATGGCTACACCTTC. This codes for CAWSVTANYGYTF. The rearrangement links TRBV30 to TRBJ1-2; D call uncertain. This CDR3 spans 13 amino acids. V lost 0 bases and J 0 bases, leaving 5 bases between the germline ends. Germline V gene sequence: CDR1 GTSNPN, CDR2 SVGIG (reference sequence).

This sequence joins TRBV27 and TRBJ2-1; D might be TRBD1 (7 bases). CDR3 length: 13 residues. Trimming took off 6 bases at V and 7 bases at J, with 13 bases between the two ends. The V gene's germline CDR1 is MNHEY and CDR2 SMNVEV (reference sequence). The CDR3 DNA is TGTGCCAGCAGGCCGACAGGGAGGAATGAGCAGTTCTTC. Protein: CASRPTGRNEQFF.

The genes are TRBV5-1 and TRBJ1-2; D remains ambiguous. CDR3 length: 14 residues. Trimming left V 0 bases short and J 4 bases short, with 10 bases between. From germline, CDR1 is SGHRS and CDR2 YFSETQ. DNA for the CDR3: TGCGCCAGCAGCTTGGAAGACGGAGTCTATGGCTACACCTTC. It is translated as CASSLEDGVYGYTF.

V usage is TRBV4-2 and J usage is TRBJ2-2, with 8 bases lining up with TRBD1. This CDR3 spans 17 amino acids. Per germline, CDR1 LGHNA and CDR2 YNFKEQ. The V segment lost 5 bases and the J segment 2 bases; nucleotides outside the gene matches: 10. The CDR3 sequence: CASSSRLTGENTGELFF. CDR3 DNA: TGTGCCAGCAGCTCAAGGTTGACAGGGGAAAACACCGGGGAGCTGTTTTTT.

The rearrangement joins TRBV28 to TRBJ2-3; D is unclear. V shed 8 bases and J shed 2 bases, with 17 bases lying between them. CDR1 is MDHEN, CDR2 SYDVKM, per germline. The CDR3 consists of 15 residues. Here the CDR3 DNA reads TGTGCCAGCGGGTACAGCAGACCTAACACAGATACGCAGTATTTT. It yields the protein CASGYSRPNTDTQYF.

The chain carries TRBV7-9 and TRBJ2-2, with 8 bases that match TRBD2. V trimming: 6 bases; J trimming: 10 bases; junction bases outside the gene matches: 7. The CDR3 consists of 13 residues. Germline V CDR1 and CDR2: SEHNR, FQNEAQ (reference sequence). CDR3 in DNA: TGTGCCAGCAGTTTAAGCGGGGGAAAGGAGCTGTTTTTT. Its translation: CASSLSGGKELFF.

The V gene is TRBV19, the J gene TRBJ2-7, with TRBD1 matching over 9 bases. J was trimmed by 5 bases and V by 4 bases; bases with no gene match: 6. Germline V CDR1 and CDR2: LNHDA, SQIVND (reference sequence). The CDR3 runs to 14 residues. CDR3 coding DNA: TGTGCCAGTAGTAGGGGGGACAGGGTGGACGAGCAGTACTTC. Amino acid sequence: CASSRGDRVDEQYF.

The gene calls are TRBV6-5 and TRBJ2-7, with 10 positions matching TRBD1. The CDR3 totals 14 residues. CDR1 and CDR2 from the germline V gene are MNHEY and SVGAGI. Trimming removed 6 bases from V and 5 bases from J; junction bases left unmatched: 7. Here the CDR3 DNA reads TGTGCCAGCAGACTAGACAGGGGGCGAGACGAGCAGTACTTC. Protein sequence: CASRLDRGRDEQYF.

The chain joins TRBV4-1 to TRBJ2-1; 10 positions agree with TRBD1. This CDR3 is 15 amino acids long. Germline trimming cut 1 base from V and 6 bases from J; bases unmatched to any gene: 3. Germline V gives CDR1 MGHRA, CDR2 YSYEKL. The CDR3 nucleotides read TGCGCCAGCAGCCAAGGACAGGGGGCAGTCAATGAGCAGTTCTTC. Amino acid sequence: CASSQGQGAVNEQFF.

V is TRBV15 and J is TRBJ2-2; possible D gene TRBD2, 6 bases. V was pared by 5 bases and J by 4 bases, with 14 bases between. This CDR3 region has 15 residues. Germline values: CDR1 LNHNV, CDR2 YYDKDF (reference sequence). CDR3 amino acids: CATSGPGTPTGELFF. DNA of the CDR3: TGTGCCACCAGCGGCCCAGGGACTCCCACCGGGGAGCTGTTTTTT.

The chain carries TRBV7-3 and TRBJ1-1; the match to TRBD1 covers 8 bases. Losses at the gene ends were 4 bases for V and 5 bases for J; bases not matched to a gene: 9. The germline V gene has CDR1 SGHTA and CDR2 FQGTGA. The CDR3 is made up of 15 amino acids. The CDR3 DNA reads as TGTGCCAGCAGCTCTACCGGACAGGGTATAACTGAAGCTTTCTTT. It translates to CASSSTGQGITEAFF.

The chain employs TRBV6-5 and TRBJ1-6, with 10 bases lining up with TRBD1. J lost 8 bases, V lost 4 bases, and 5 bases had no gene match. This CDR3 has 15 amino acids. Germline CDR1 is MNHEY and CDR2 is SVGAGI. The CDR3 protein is CASSSGQGSHSPLHF. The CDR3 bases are TGTGCCAGCAGTTCGGGACAGGGGTCACATTCACCCCTCCACTTT.

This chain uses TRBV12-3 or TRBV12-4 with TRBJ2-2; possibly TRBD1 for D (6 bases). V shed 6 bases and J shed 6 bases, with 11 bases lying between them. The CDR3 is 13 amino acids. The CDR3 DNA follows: TGTGCCAGCAGCCCCACAGGGTCCGGGGAGCTGTTTTTT. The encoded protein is CASSPTGSGELFF.

CDR3 in amino acids: CASSRRRRETQYF. The DNA of the CDR3 is TGTGCCAGCAGTCGAAGAAGGCGGGAGACCCAGTACTTC. This sequence joins TRBV2 and TRBJ2-5; D ambiguous. The length of the CDR3 is 13 residues. V lost 5 bases, J lost 5 bases, and 12 bases lay in between. CDR1 SNHLY and CDR2 FYNNEI come from the germline V gene.

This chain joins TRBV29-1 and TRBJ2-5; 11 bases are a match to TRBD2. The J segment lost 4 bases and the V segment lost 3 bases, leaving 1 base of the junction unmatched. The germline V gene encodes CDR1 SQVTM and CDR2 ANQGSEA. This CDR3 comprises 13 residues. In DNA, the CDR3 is TGCAGCGTTGACGGACTAGCGGGAGAGACCCAGTACTTC. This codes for CSVDGLAGETQYF.

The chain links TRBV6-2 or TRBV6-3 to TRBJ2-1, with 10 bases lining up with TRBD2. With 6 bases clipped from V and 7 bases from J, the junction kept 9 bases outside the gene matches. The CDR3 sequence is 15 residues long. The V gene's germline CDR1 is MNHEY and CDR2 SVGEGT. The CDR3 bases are TGTGCCAGCAGCCCCGGGACTAGCGCCGGGAATGAGCAGTTCTTC. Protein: CASSPGTSAGNEQFF.

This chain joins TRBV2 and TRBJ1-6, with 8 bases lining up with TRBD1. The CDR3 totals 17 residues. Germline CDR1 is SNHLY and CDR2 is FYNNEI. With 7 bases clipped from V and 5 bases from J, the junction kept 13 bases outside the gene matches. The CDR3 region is CASNFSPLGQDNSPLHF. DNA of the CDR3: TGTGCCAGCAATTTCTCCCCGCTGGGACAGGATAATTCACCCCTCCACTTT.

The CDR3 region is CASSFNGGEQYGYTF. CDR3 DNA sequence: TGCGCCAGCAGCTTTAATGGAGGGGAGCAGTATGGCTACACCTTC. The V and J genes are TRBV5-1 and TRBJ1-2; possibly TRBD1 for D (5 bases). V was pared by 2 bases and J by 5 bases, with 16 bases between. Germline CDR1 is SGHRS and CDR2 is YFSETQ. The CDR3 runs 15 residues.

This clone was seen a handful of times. The CDR3 region has the DNA TGCGCCAGCAGCCAACCCGAGGACAGGCGCTCCTACGAGCAGTACTTC. It encodes CASSQPEDRRSYEQYF. The V gene is TRBV4-1, the J gene TRBJ2-7, with 7 bases fitting TRBD1. V lost 2 bases and J lost 0; bases outside the gene matches: 7. CDR1 is MGHRA, CDR2 YSYEKL, per germline. CDR3 length equals 16 residues.

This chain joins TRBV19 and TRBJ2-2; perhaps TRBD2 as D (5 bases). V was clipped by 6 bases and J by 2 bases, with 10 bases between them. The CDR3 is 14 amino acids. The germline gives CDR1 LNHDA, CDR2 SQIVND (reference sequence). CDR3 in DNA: TGTGCCAGTAGGAGGACTCACAACACCGGGGAGCTGTTTTTT. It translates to CASRRTHNTGELFF.